A single sample is the source of the 30 T cell receptor beta chains below, sequenced in a study of T-cell memory formation after mild COVID-19. TCRdb reprocessed the 5' RACE reads with MiXCR, giving one entry per CDR3 protein. The data contain about 350,000 distinct CDR3 sequences, roughly 13% of them seen just once; the ten biggest clones take up about 20%. Sequencing was performed on PBMCs or a T cell subset sorted from them (not recorded which). The receptors were sampled from a man aged 18-30 years who had mild COVID-19 (a few samples of this study predate the infection). Cell type and time point are not known.

In this sample, this clonotype turned up a few times. This sequence joins TRBV29-1 and TRBJ2-2; D possibly corresponds to TRBD2 (6 bases). The V and J ends lost 7 bases and 5 bases respectively, with 14 bases between them. The CDR3 is 13 residues long. Germline loops: CDR1 SQVTM, CDR2 ANQGSEA. The CDR3 here is CSGFVGGTGELFF. The DNA for the CDR3 is TGCAGCGGCTTCGTTGGGGGGACCGGGGAGCTGTTTTTT.

The gene calls are TRBV20-1 and TRBJ2-3; D not resolved. The CDR3 sequence is 15 residues long. Germline-derived CDR1 and CDR2 are DFQATT and SNEGSKA (reference sequence). The V end was cut by 2 bases, the J end by 1 base, with 13 bases between. This CDR3 is CSARPPHRGTDTQYF. The DNA of the CDR3 is TGCAGTGCTAGACCACCGCACCGGGGCACAGATACGCAGTATTTT.

This clonotype turned up a few times. The DNA of the CDR3 is TGTGCCAGCAGTTACCAGAACACTGAAGCTTTCTTT. Amino acid sequence: CASSYQNTEAFF. The chain uses TRBV6-2 or TRBV6-3 and TRBJ1-1; D is undetermined. Trimming took 2 bases from V and 1 from J, leaving 2 bases between them. The CDR3 is 12 residues long. The germline V gene encodes CDR1 MNHEY and CDR2 SVGEGT.

The chain employs TRBV19 and TRBJ1-2, with TRBD1 as a possible D gene (5 bases). The CDR3 extends over 16 amino acids. Germline lookup yields CDR1 LNHDA and CDR2 SQIVND (reference sequence). V was trimmed by 1 base and J by 6 bases, leaving 18 bases between them. CDR3 amino acids: CASSIALRGELDGYTF. The DNA of the CDR3 is TGTGCCAGTAGTATAGCTTTGCGGGGGGAATTGGATGGCTACACCTTC.

This clonotype was counted between two and nine times. The chain uses TRBV7-9 and TRBJ1-5; 7 bases fit TRBD1. The CDR3 length is 17 residues. With 1 base clipped from V and 2 bases from J, the junction kept 8 bases outside the gene matches. Germline V CDR1 and CDR2: SEHNR, FQNEAQ (reference sequence). The CDR3 DNA sequence: TGTGCCAGCAGCTTAGGGACAGGAGATCGTGGCAATCAGCCCCAGCATTTT. Translating gives CASSLGTGDRGNQPQHF.

The sample holds a few counts of this clonotype. The chain links TRBV24-1 to TRBJ2-1; TRBD2 matches at 7 bases. The V gene end was trimmed by 5 bases and the J gene end by 10 bases; junction bases not matched to a gene: 4. The CDR3 consists of 12 residues. CDR1 and CDR2 from the germline V gene are KGHDR and SFDVKD. This CDR3 is CATSVEGGEQFF. DNA of the CDR3: TGTGCCACCAGTGTGGAGGGAGGGGAGCAGTTCTTC.

The gene calls are TRBV5-4 and TRBJ2-4; D may be TRBD1 (6 bases). Trimming removed 3 bases at V and 6 bases at J, with 10 bases between. The CDR3 is made up of 13 amino acids. Germline-derived CDR1 and CDR2 are SGHNT and YYREEE (reference sequence). This CDR3 reads CASSSWDINIQYF. In nucleotides, the CDR3 is TGTGCCAGCAGCTCTTGGGACATAAACATTCAGTACTTC.

This clonotype was seen repeatedly, ten times or more. V is TRBV5-1 and J is TRBJ2-2, with 7 bases aligning to TRBD1. The CDR3 loop spans 15 amino acids. J gave up 5 bases and V 0 bases, and 4 bases lay outside the gene matches. Germline V CDR1 and CDR2: SGHRS, YFSETQ. The CDR3: CASSLALGQTGELFF. CDR3 in DNA: TGCGCCAGCAGCTTGGCCTTGGGACAGACCGGGGAGCTGTTTTTT.

The rearrangement links TRBV5-1 to TRBJ2-3; 7 bases match TRBD1. Germline CDR1 reads SGHRS; CDR2 reads YFSETQ. With V trimmed by 4 bases and J by 1 base, 3 bases remained unmatched. This CDR3 comprises 14 residues. This CDR3 is CASSAQGGTDTQYF. In nucleotides, the CDR3 is TGCGCCAGCAGCGCCCAGGGGGGCACAGATACGCAGTATTTT.

The CDR3 bases are TGTGCCAGCAGCCAAGACGGGACCGCCTTCGATGGCTACACCTTC. The encoded protein is CASSQDGTAFDGYTF. The chain recombines TRBV3-1 with TRBJ1-2, with a weak D call TRBD1 (5 bases). V dropped 0 bases and J dropped 6 bases, with 14 bases sitting between them. In germline, CDR1 is LGHDT, CDR2 YNNKEL (reference sequence). This CDR3 contains 15 residues.

This clonotype was counted at least ten times. V gene TRBV6-2 or TRBV6-3 combines with J gene TRBJ2-7; 9 nucleotides match TRBD2. The CDR3 has 16 residues. The trim removed 2 bases at V and 2 bases at J, leaving 7 bases unmatched. Germline CDR1 reads MNHEY; CDR2 reads SVGEGT. The CDR3 protein is CASSYGPGLATYEQYF. The CDR3 DNA reads as TGTGCCAGCAGTTACGGGCCGGGACTAGCTACCTACGAGCAGTACTTC.

The rearrangement links TRBV5-5 to TRBJ1-6; 8 positions match TRBD1. V was clipped by 0 bases and J by 9 bases; unmatched bases: 8. From germline, CDR1 is SGHKS and CDR2 YYEKEE (reference sequence). The CDR3 loop spans 16 amino acids. The CDR3 loop is CASSLGTGTLGSPLHF. CDR3 coding DNA: TGTGCCAGCAGCTTGGGGACAGGGACTTTGGGTTCACCCCTCCACTTT. The full variable domain, in which reference TRBV5-5 and TRBJ1-6 provide the parts outside the CDR3, is DAGVTQSPTHLIKTRGQQVTLRCSPISGHKSVSWYQQVLGQGPQFIFQYYEKEERGRGNFPDRFSARQFPNYSSELNVNALLLGDSALYLCASSLGTGTLGSPLHFGNGTRLTVT.

This clonotype was counted a few times. V usage is TRBV5-1 and J usage is TRBJ2-3; D unresolved. Germline lookup yields CDR1 SGHRS and CDR2 YFSETQ. V was cut by 7 bases and J by 6 bases, with 9 bases left in between. The CDR3 is made up of 11 amino acids. The CDR3 sequence: CASALGDTQYF. CDR3 nucleotide sequence: TGCGCCAGCGCCTTGGGGGATACGCAGTATTTT.

This clonotype was recorded many times. The CDR3 sequence: CASSQGLRARREAFF. In nucleotides, the CDR3 is TGCGCCAGCAGCCAAGGGCTCAGGGCCCGGCGGGAAGCTTTCTTT. The chain couples TRBV4-3 to TRBJ1-1, with D perhaps matching TRBD1 (5 bases). Germline loops: CDR1 LGHNA, CDR2 YSLEER. V was trimmed by 1 base and J by 8 bases, leaving 17 bases between them. The CDR3 consists of 15 residues.

This clonotype showed up just a few times. The chain is built from TRBV24-1 and TRBJ2-3, with 8 bases that match TRBD1. The CDR3 extends over 15 amino acids. The V gene's germline CDR1 is KGHDR and CDR2 SFDVKD. The junction had 4 bases not matched to a gene; V was cut back by 3 bases and J by 3 bases. CDR3 sequence (DNA): TGTGCCACCAGTGATCGAAACAGGGGGACAGATACGCAGTATTTT. Its protein is CATSDRNRGTDTQYF.

V gene TRBV20-1 combines with J gene TRBJ1-4; 7 bases line up with TRBD1. Unmatched junction bases numbered 3, after V lost 0 bases and J lost 5 bases. Germline CDR1 and CDR2: DFQATT and SNEGSKA (reference sequence). The CDR3 has 14 amino acids. The CDR3 loop reads CSARETGSNEKLFF. CDR3 in DNA: TGCAGTGCTAGAGAGACAGGGTCCAATGAAAAACTGTTTTTT.

The V gene is TRBV29-1, the J gene TRBJ1-1; D perhaps matches TRBD1 (5 bases). The CDR3 covers 14 residues. Germline CDR1 is SQVTM and CDR2 is ANQGSEA. The V and J ends lost 5 bases and 3 bases respectively, with 16 bases between them. Written as DNA, the CDR3 is TGCAGCGTTCGATTAGGGACTGGGGACACTGAAGCTTTCTTT. Encoded protein: CSVRLGTGDTEAFF.

This clonotype has a handful of counts. CDR3 sequence (DNA): TGTGCCAGCAGCGCCGACAGGGCAACAGATACGCAGTATTTT. Its translation: CASSADRATDTQYF. The chain uses TRBV9 and TRBJ2-3, with TRBD1 matching 7 bases. Trimming cost V 3 bases and J 3 bases; bases outside gene matches: 4. CDR3 size: 14 residues. Germline V gene sequence: CDR1 SGDLS, CDR2 YYNGEE.

This clonotype was counted a few times. The chain couples TRBV5-5 to TRBJ2-7; 8 bases map to TRBD1. J lost 5 bases, V lost 4 bases, and 5 bases had no gene match. This CDR3 region has 13 residues. CDR1 is SGHKS and CDR2 is YYEKEE in the germline V gene (reference sequence). The CDR3 reads CASSRTGKDEQYF. In DNA form, the CDR3 reads TGTGCCAGCAGCCGGACAGGGAAGGACGAGCAGTACTTC.

This clonotype came up a few times. The chain uses TRBV2 and TRBJ2-7, with D possibly being TRBD1 (6 bases). The V and J ends lost 6 bases and 6 bases respectively, with 15 bases between them. CDR1 SNHLY and CDR2 FYNNEI come from the germline V gene. The CDR3 consists of 13 residues. The CDR3 sequence is CASSREGQSEQYF. DNA of the CDR3: TGTGCCAGCAGCCGAGAAGGACAGTCCGAGCAGTACTTC.

This clonotype was picked up a small number of times. This chain links TRBV6-6 with TRBJ2-2; D is ambiguous. V dropped 0 bases and J dropped 1 base, with 12 bases sitting between them. Per the germline V gene, CDR1 is MNHNY and CDR2 is SVGAGI (reference sequence). The CDR3 loop spans 17 amino acids. The CDR3 DNA reads as TGTGCCAGCAGTTACTCTTCCTCTGCCAAGAACACCGGGGAGCTGTTTTTT. Encoded protein: CASSYSSSAKNTGELFF.

V and J are TRBV6-5 and TRBJ1-6; tentative D call: TRBD1 (5 bases). Germline values: CDR1 MNHEY, CDR2 SVGAGI. V lost 0 bases and J 10 bases, leaving 16 bases between the germline ends. The CDR3 has 16 residues. In DNA form, the CDR3 reads TGTGCCAGCAGTTACTCAGCGCCTCAGGGCGGATCACCCCTCCACTTT. Translation: CASSYSAPQGGSPLHF.

This clonotype was detected only once. The chain uses TRBV7-6 and TRBJ2-1; 7 nucleotides match TRBD2. Germline V gives CDR1 SGHVS, CDR2 FNYEAQ. J lost 7 bases, V lost 4 bases, and 13 bases had no gene match. CDR3 length equals 16 residues. The CDR3 spells CASSSPSGGMGNEQFF. The CDR3 DNA reads as TGTGCCAGCAGCTCCCCATCCGGGGGGATGGGAAATGAGCAGTTCTTC.

This clonotype showed up many times. The chain links TRBV7-9 to TRBJ2-7; D remains unclear. This CDR3 has 14 amino acids. Between the trimmed V and J ends, which lost 7 bases and 3 bases, there was a span of 16 bases. Germline V CDR1 and CDR2: SEHNR, FQNEAQ (reference sequence). The CDR3 DNA follows: TGTGCCAGCACCGAGACCGGCAGAATCTACGAGCAGTACTTC. Protein product: CASTETGRIYEQYF.

This clonotype was counted between two and nine times. For the CDR3, the DNA is TGTGCCAGCACCCGGCGGGACACGGATACGCAGTATTTT. Encoded protein: CASTRRDTDTQYF. The V gene is TRBV6-2 or TRBV6-3, the J gene TRBJ2-3; D could derive from TRBD1 or TRBD2 (6 bases each). This CDR3 is built from 13 residues. V dropped 7 bases and J dropped 6 bases, with 14 bases sitting between them. In germline, CDR1 is MNHEY, CDR2 SVGEGT.

In this sample, this clonotype turned up a few times. The chain is built from TRBV7-6 and TRBJ1-2; 10 nucleotides agree with TRBD1. Germline CDR1 is SGHVS and CDR2 is FNYEAQ. This CDR3 has 14 amino acids. Losses at the gene ends were 5 bases for V and 8 bases for J; bases not matched to a gene: 8. The CDR3 is CASSRRQGAKGYTF. The CDR3 DNA sequence: TGTGCCAGCAGCAGACGACAGGGGGCGAAGGGCTACACCTTC.

The chain is built from TRBV7-9 and TRBJ1-2; 7 positions match TRBD1. This CDR3 contains 14 residues. Trimming took 4 bases from V and 8 from J; bases not matched to a gene: 10. Per the germline V gene, CDR1 is SEHNR and CDR2 is FQNEAQ (reference sequence). In DNA, the CDR3 is TGTGCCAGCAGCTCCCAACAGGGGTTTGGAGGCTACACCTTC. Residues: CASSSQQGFGGYTF.

The table lists this clonotype with a few counts. V gene TRBV7-2 combines with J gene TRBJ2-1; D unclear. This CDR3 has 13 amino acids. V was clipped by 4 bases and J by 7 bases, with 11 bases between them. Germline values: CDR1 SGHTA, CDR2 FQGNSA. CDR3 DNA: TGTGCCAGCAGCTCACCCCCAGAGAATGAGCAGTTCTTC. Protein product: CASSSPPENEQFF. Full variable domain (rest looked up from reference TRBV7-2 and TRBJ2-1): GAGVSQSPSNKVTEKGKDVELRCDPISGHTALYWYRQSLGQGLEFLIYFQGNSAPDKSGLPSDRFSAERTGGSVSTLTIQRTQQEDSAVYLCASSSPPENEQFFGPGTRLTVL.

This clonotype occurred a few times. This chain links TRBV7-2 with TRBJ2-5, with TRBD1 as a possible D gene (5 bases). The length of the CDR3 is 13 residues. V dropped 3 bases and J dropped 9 bases, with 14 bases sitting between them. Per the germline V gene, CDR1 is SGHTA and CDR2 is FQGNSA. The DNA for the CDR3 is TGTGCCAGCAGCTTGGGCAGGGAAGGAGCCCAGTACTTC. Protein: CASSLGREGAQYF.

This clonotype was found many times. This chain connects TRBV11-2 to TRBJ2-7; 7 bases match TRBD2. There are 14 residues in the CDR3. The V and J ends lost 1 base and 6 bases, in that order; junction bases with no gene match: 6. The germline V gene has CDR1 SGHAT and CDR2 FQNNGV. The CDR3 region is CASSLVEGRGEQYF. CDR3 nucleotides: TGTGCCAGCAGCTTAGTCGAGGGGAGGGGCGAGCAGTACTTC.